The rows below give T cell receptor beta chains drawn from one sample of a study of blood T cell repertoires in COVID-19. The assay was immunoSEQ multiplex PCR, and TCRdb's table has in-frame clones only and misses some. The sample holds 200,000 to 300,000 clones, around 87% seen once. Sequenced: peripheral blood. The receptors derive from a woman in her fifties or sixties with COVID-19, enrolled during active disease. The CDR3 runs from the conserved cysteine through the conserved F or W. D genes are given only for firm matches. Expanded clones are given a class, and other clones once, few, many or no size at all.

J	V	D	size	CDR3	DNA
TRBJ2-6	TRBV4-1	NA	NA	CASSPGPGVGANVLTF	TGCGCCAGCAGCCCAGGCCCGGGGGTTGGGGCCAACGTCCTGACTTTC
TRBJ2-3	TRBV3-1/TRBV3-2	TRBD1	once	CASSQMDRGSLGTQYF	TGTGCCAGCAGCCAAATGGACAGGGGAAGTTTAGGGACGCAGTATTTT
TRBJ2-1	TRBV7-3	TRBD2	few	CASSKNSGRPNEQFF	TGTGCCAGCAGTAAAAATAGCGGGAGGCCCAATGAGCAGTTCTTC
TRBJ2-7	TRBV20-1	NA	NA	CSASSAGIHYEQYF	TGCAGTGCTAGTTCCGCGGGGATCCACTACGAGCAGTACTTC
TRBJ2-7	TRBV28	TRBD2	NA	CASSSSPGLAMYEQYF	TGTGCCAGCAGTTCATCCCCGGGACTAGCCATGTACGAGCAGTACTTC
TRBJ2-7	TRBV9	TRBD2	NA	CASSVGPSGSGISYEQYF	TGTGCCAGCAGCGTAGGCCCTAGCGGGAGTGGGATCTCCTACGAGCAGTACTTC
TRBJ2-1	TRBV3-1/TRBV3-2	NA	NA	CASSQDFSQITNEQFF	TGTGCCAGCAGCCAAGATTTTTCCCAGATAACAAATGAGCAGTTCTTC
TRBJ2-7	TRBV7-3	TRBD2	NA	CASSSGLAGGRQYF	TGTGCCAGCAGCTCTGGACTAGCGGGAGGGAGGCAGTACTTC
TRBJ1-2	TRBV27	NA	NA	CASSLSFPGPEGGYTF	TGTGCCAGCAGTTTATCGTTCCCAGGCCCTGAGGGCGGCTACACCTTC
TRBJ1-3	TRBV18	TRBD1	NA	CASSPPGQGAGNTIYF	TGTGCCAGCTCACCCCCTGGACAGGGGGCTGGAAACACCATATATTTT
TRBJ2-2	TRBV4-2	NA	NA	CASSQGGRGNTGELFF	TGTGCCAGCAGCCAAGGGGGCAGGGGAAACACCGGGGAGCTGTTTTTT
TRBJ1-2	TRBV20-1	NA	once	CSARTGHGYTF	TGCAGTGCTAGAACAGGGCATGGCTACACCTTC
TRBJ2-1	TRBV5-4	NA	NA	CASSGRGQGSQFF	TGTGCCAGCAGCGGGCGGGGCCAGGGAAGCCAGTTCTTC
TRBJ2-2	TRBV6-6	NA	NA	CASRPIRDTSGLFF	TGTGCCAGCAGACCTATACGGGACACGTCGGGGCTGTTTTTT
TRBJ1-1	TRBV18	TRBD1	NA	CASSPGTGYNTEAFF	TGTGCCAGCTCCCCCGGGACAGGGTACAACACTGAAGCTTTCTTT
TRBJ2-7	TRBV29-1	TRBD2	NA	CSVEMGLAGGEQYF	TGCAGCGTTGAGATGGGACTAGCGGGAGGTGAGCAGTACTTC
TRBJ1-1	TRBV12-3/TRBV12-4	NA	NA	CASSRGNTEAFF	TGTGCCAGCAGCCGGGGGAACACTGAAGCTTTCTTT
TRBJ1-6	TRBV5-1	TRBD1	NA	CASSSGTGLSSYNSPLHF	TGCGCCAGCAGTTCCGGGACAGGCTTAAGCTCCTATAATTCACCCCTCCACTTT
TRBJ1-6	TRBV6-6	NA	NA	CASSYEGGRNSPLHF	TGTGCCAGCAGTTATGAAGGGGGTCGCAATTCACCCCTCCACTTT
TRBJ2-1	TRBV5-8	NA	once	CASSVQQGSYNEQFF	TGTGCCAGCAGCGTCCAACAGGGCTCTTACAATGAGCAGTTCTTC
TRBJ2-5	TRBV10-3	NA	NA	CAISGQTQETQYF	TGTGCCATCAGTGGACAGACCCAAGAGACCCAGTACTTC
TRBJ1-2	TRBV10-3	TRBD1	NA	CASTGTVVVYGYTF	TGTGCCAGCACCGGGACAGTAGTCGTCTATGGCTACACCTTC